Shown below are 9 T cell receptor beta chains from a single sample sequenced in a study of blood T cells in healthy people across ages. Primers used in a second PCR of about 7 to 11 cycles were a sample-barcoded 5' primer and a J-beta primer mix. TCRdb used MiXCR to reprocess the 5' RACE reads, holding one entry per CDR3 protein. Among 1.5 million to 2 million distinct CDR3 sequences, about two fifths were seen once, and the ten largest hold under 25%. Sequences were obtained from blood. The receptors were sampled from a human donor in good health.

This clonotype has at least ten counts. The V call is TRBV7-8, the J call TRBJ2-1; D gene unclear. Trimming removed 8 bases at V and 10 bases at J, with 18 bases between. This CDR3 is built from 13 residues. Germline V CDR1 and CDR2: SGHVS, FQNEAQ. This CDR3 is CASASEIRVEQFF. In nucleotides, the CDR3 is TGTGCCAGCGCGTCAGAGATCCGAGTCGAGCAGTTCTTC.

This clonotype turned up a few times. The rearrangement joins TRBV6-1 to TRBJ2-6; unclear D gene. From germline, CDR1 is MNHNS and CDR2 SASEGT. Trimming shortened V by 1 base and J by 1 base, and 14 bases separated the two germline ends. The CDR3 extends over 18 amino acids. The CDR3 loop reads CASSEGVGWKSGANVLTF. CDR3 coding DNA: TGTGCCAGCAGTGAAGGTGTGGGCTGGAAATCTGGGGCCAACGTCCTGACTTTC.

The J gene is TRBJ2-3, the V gene TRBV28; D is possibly TRBD2 (6 bases). V was cut by 6 bases and J by 4 bases, with 11 bases left in between. Germline CDR1 MDHEN, CDR2 SYDVKM. The CDR3 totals 13 residues. The CDR3 DNA is TGTGCCAGCAGGGGGGGAGTAGCAGATACGCAGTATTTT. Protein: CASRGGVADTQYF. The full variable domain, its missing parts supplied by reference TRBV28 and TRBJ2-3, is DVKVTQSSRYLVKRTGEKVFLECVQDMDHENMFWYRQDPGLGLRLIYFSYDVKMKEKGDIPEGYSVSREKKERFSLILESASTNQTSMYLCASRGGVADTQYFGPGTRLTVL.

This clonotype was seen only a few times. The chain carries TRBV20-1 and TRBJ1-2, with 8 positions matching TRBD1. J was trimmed by 3 bases and V by 3 bases; bases with no gene match: 6. There are 14 residues in the CDR3. From germline, CDR1 is DFQATT and CDR2 SNEGSKA (reference sequence). As DNA, the CDR3 is TGCAGTGCTAGGCAGACAGGGGTAGACTATGGCTACACCTTC. The encoded protein is CSARQTGVDYGYTF.

The chain carries TRBV2 and TRBJ1-5; D gene unclear. Per germline, CDR1 SNHLY and CDR2 FYNNEI. Trimming took 6 bases from V and 7 from J, leaving 16 bases between them. This CDR3 is 14 amino acids long. CDR3: CASSDAGDGQPQHF. CDR3 nucleotide sequence: TGTGCCAGCAGCGATGCGGGTGACGGGCAGCCCCAGCATTTT.

This clonotype came up once. The V gene is TRBV5-1, the J gene TRBJ2-2, with 7 nucleotides matching TRBD1. V shed 5 bases and J 8 bases; nucleotides not matched to a gene: 9. This CDR3 comprises 14 residues. Per germline, CDR1 SGHRS and CDR2 YFSETQ. CDR3 coding DNA: TGCGCCAGCAGACTCCGACAGGGAATAGGGGAGCTGTTTTTT. Its translation is CASRLRQGIGELFF.

This clonotype has more than one count but fewer than ten. The V and J genes are TRBV20-1 and TRBJ2-3, with 12 nucleotides matching TRBD2. Germline V gene lookup returns CDR1 DFQATT and CDR2 SNEGSKA (reference sequence). This CDR3 has 18 residues. V lost 3 bases, J lost 0 bases, and 10 bases stayed unmatched. CDR3 sequence: CSASLLAGGELSTDTQYF. CDR3 coding DNA: TGCAGTGCTAGCCTACTAGCGGGGGGTGAGCTTAGCACAGATACGCAGTATTTT.

This sequence joins TRBV9 and TRBJ1-6; no firm D call. This CDR3 region has 13 residues. Per germline, CDR1 SGDLS and CDR2 YYNGEE. Trimming removed 0 bases at V and 14 bases at J, with 12 bases between. DNA for the CDR3: TGTGCCAGCAGCGTAGGAGGGCAAGACACCCTCCACTTT. It specifies CASSVGGQDTLHF.

This clonotype has just a few counts. This sequence joins TRBV28 and TRBJ2-1; TRBD1 is a possible D gene (5 bases). The CDR3 covers 12 residues. Germline CDR1 and CDR2: MDHEN and SYDVKM. Trimming stripped 3 bases from V and 14 bases from J, with 14 bases between. In DNA form, the CDR3 reads TGTGCCAGCAGTTTGTCAGGGTGGGCGAAGTTCTTC. Its protein is CASSLSGWAKFF.